These T cell receptor beta chains were read from a single sample in a study of T cell repertoires in cytomegalovirus infection. TCRdb re-analysed the reads in MiXCR, keeping a single row per CDR3 protein. The repertoire holds more than 400,000 distinct CDR3 sequences, with about 30% as singletons. Sequenced material: PBMCs. All receptors derive from a human donor in good health (CMV status not recorded). Some clones in this sample may be carry-over from other donors' samples. Both conserved end residues are part of each CDR3. The D gene is left open where the match is weak.

V gene,J gene,D gene,CDR3 protein
TRBV6-2/TRBV6-3,TRBJ2-3,NA,CASREGDTQYF
TRBV7-7,TRBJ2-1,NA,CASSLAHTSYNEQFF
TRBV7-2,TRBJ2-5,NA,CASSLGVGDPSIYWETQYF
TRBV20-1,TRBJ2-5,NA,CSARDGNRAETQYF
TRBV7-2,TRBJ2-1,TRBD2,CASSVQRPTSGFYNEQFF
TRBV7-2,TRBJ2-2,NA,CASSAHSGRGTGELFF
TRBV19,TRBJ2-3,NA,CASSSRGETDTQYF
TRBV7-2,TRBJ1-5,NA,CASSAFNQPQHF
TRBV7-9,TRBJ2-7,NA,CASSLADRWDEQYF
TRBV20-1,TRBJ1-5,NA,CSASGSRTVSNQPQHF
TRBV6-2/TRBV6-3,TRBJ2-7,NA,CASSYSRTGTYEQYF
TRBV20-1,TRBJ2-3,NA,CSASSGVGPDTQYF
TRBV2,TRBJ2-3,TRBD2,CASSEMVAGAKDTQYF
TRBV5-1,TRBJ1-1,TRBD1,CASSEGTGVTEAFF
TRBV20-1,TRBJ1-2,NA,CSATSGTPLYGYTF
TRBV19,TRBJ2-1,TRBD2,CASSIRAQGGYSGRSNEQFF
TRBV7-9,TRBJ2-1,TRBD2,CASSSRTSGFPLGNEQFF
TRBV28,TRBJ2-7,NA,CASSLGGRGYEQYF
TRBV11-2,TRBJ2-5,NA,CASSLGAGSPQETQYF
TRBV2,TRBJ1-3,NA,CASSELGPASSGNTIYF
TRBV24-1,TRBJ2-1,TRBD2,CATSDTRTSGWFF
TRBV6-5,TRBJ2-3,NA,CASSYSGRTRRDTQYF
TRBV7-4,TRBJ2-7,NA,CASSLVSGSGEQYF
TRBV2,TRBJ1-1,TRBD1,CASSELRTGLNTEAFF
TRBV5-4,TRBJ2-3,TRBD2,CASSLEGTSGRISDTQYF
TRBV5-6,TRBJ2-1,TRBD2,CASSSTSGRAWNEQFF
TRBV6-1,TRBJ2-2,NA,CASSDRDDVDTGELFF
TRBV7-2,TRBJ2-1,TRBD2,CASRRAGGSYNEQFF
TRBV5-6,TRBJ2-1,TRBD1,CASTLLQGISYNEQFF
TRBV5-5,TRBJ1-1,NA,CASSIRGGTEAFF
TRBV19,TRBJ2-1,TRBD2,CASSIEAGDSYNEQFF
TRBV5-6,TRBJ2-2,TRBD1,CASSFVDRPHGELFF
TRBV7-6,TRBJ2-5,TRBD1,CASSFSDLTGETQYF
TRBV28,TRBJ2-2,NA,CASSFLRVTGELFF
TRBV29-1,TRBJ2-5,NA,CSVGVARETQYF
TRBV19,TRBJ1-2,NA,CASSPTGFGGYTF
TRBV29-1,TRBJ2-6,NA,CSVEDRTTGANVLTF
TRBV12-3/TRBV12-4,TRBJ2-6,TRBD2,CASSSASGSSGANVLTF
TRBV12-5,TRBJ1-5,NA,CASGSWDGAGPQHF
TRBV20-1,TRBJ1-4,NA,CSAKAGPNEKLFF
TRBV20-1,TRBJ2-3,TRBD1,CSARLTGVDTQYF
TRBV4-3,TRBJ2-7,TRBD2,CASSQVEAGGGEQYF
TRBV7-2,TRBJ2-3,TRBD1,CASSLGGGQGGTDTQYF
TRBV7-2,TRBJ1-5,NA,CASSLEFQGHQPQHF
TRBV28,TRBJ2-6,NA,CASSLLQPGANVLTF
TRBV14,TRBJ2-4,TRBD2,CASSQGVQREGRSKNIQYF
TRBV6-2/TRBV6-3,TRBJ2-3,NA,CASSYPLREGANTDTQYF
TRBV18,TRBJ2-4,NA,CASSPRRAKNIQYF
TRBV7-8,TRBJ2-3,NA,CASSSSSRSTDTQYF
TRBV5-6,TRBJ2-7,TRBD2,CASSLSGLAGAYEQYF